The rows below give T cell receptor beta chains drawn from one sample of a study of T cell responses to AZD1222 COVID-19 vaccine. Clones were read by immunoSEQ multiplex PCR, and TCRdb kept only the in-frame ones, dropping some. The profile covers tens of thousands of clones, with 89% appearing a single time and 2% to 3% taken by the ten largest. Sequencing used peripheral blood, obtained on day 0 of AZD1222 vaccination. Receptors were obtained from an adult in good health. Both conserved end residues are part of each CDR3. Each record gives: V gene, clone size, D gene, J gene, CDR3 protein, CDR3 DNA. D genes are given only for firm matches. Size is stated for part of the rows, as once, few or many counts, or as a class when the clone is expanded.

TRBV6-5	few	TRBD2	TRBJ2-1	CASTSGGETYNEQFF	TGTGCCAGCACCAGCGGGGGGGAGACCTACAATGAGCAGTTCTTC
TRBV11-2	NA	NA	TRBJ1-1	CASSRASGGNTEAFF	TGTGCCAGCAGCCGAGCTTCGGGCGGCAACACTGAAGCTTTCTTT
TRBV11-2	NA	NA	TRBJ2-7	CASSFRVRVPEQYF	TGTGCCAGCAGCTTTAGGGTCAGGGTACCCGAGCAGTACTTC
TRBV5-6	NA	NA	TRBJ1-6	CASSFRWTDRNSPLHF	TGTGCCAGCAGCTTTCGCTGGACGGACAGAAATTCACCCCTCCACTTT
TRBV4-1	NA	NA	TRBJ1-3	CASSQDPSRQGTGNTIYF	TGCGCCAGCAGCCAAGACCCCTCCCGTCAGGGAACTGGAAACACCATATATTTT
TRBV30	NA	NA	TRBJ1-5	CAWSVGPELPQHF	TGTGCCTGGAGTGTTGGGCCCGAATTGCCCCAGCATTTT
TRBV7-9	NA	NA	TRBJ2-2	CASSLEGWRPQTNTGELFF	TGTGCCAGCAGCTTGGAGGGTTGGCGCCCTCAGACGAACACCGGGGAGCTGTTTTTT
TRBV18	NA	TRBD1	TRBJ1-1	CASSPTGGNTEAFF	TGTGCCAGCTCACCTACAGGGGGGAACACTGAAGCTTTCTTT
TRBV30	NA	NA	TRBJ2-5	CAWTPGETQYF	TGTGCCTGGACCCCGGGGGAGACCCAGTACTTC
TRBV5-1	few	TRBD1	TRBJ1-2	CASSLLGQPYGYTF	TGCGCCAGCAGCTTACTGGGACAGCCCTATGGCTACACCTTC